This T cell receptor beta chain was sequenced for a study of identical twins. Germline V gene sequence: CDR1 SGHTA, CDR2 FQGTGA. This CDR3 has 14 amino acids. V lost 2 bases and J 2 bases, leaving 7 bases between the germline ends. This clonotype was seen ten or more times. Its antigen is currently unknown. TCRdb re-analysed the 5' RACE reads in MiXCR, keeping a single row per CDR3 protein. This table holds some 500,000 distinct CDR3 sequences, more than 13% found once. Notes on the study in general: For out-of-frame beta sequences, excess twin sharing was weaker. Out-of-frame TCR alpha sharing in monozygotic twins exceeded recombination model predictions. Beta clonotypes that were abundant in cord blood contained fewer insertions, a pattern absent from memory repertoires.

A further study also used this sample, focusing on yellow fever vaccine responses in identical twins. In that study: Vaccine-induced T cell responses in twins were reportedly observed to appear partly convergent, partly personalized.

The source is a woman between 18 and 30 years old in good health. The material sequenced was CD4+ T cells sorted from blood. V and J are TRBV7-3 and TRBJ1-3, with a tentative D call TRBD1 (5 bases). The CDR3, as DNA: TGTGCCAGCAGCTTACAGGGAGCTGGAAACACCATATATTTT. This encodes CASSLQGAGNTIYF.